This passage covers 6 T cell receptor beta chains from one sample sequenced in a study of persistence of HIV-infected CD4 T cells. Cells were stimulated with CMV-infected fibroblast lysates at 8 to 10 ug/mL. Memory cells lacking CD40L and CD69 with high CD45RO were sorted. These receptors' antigens are unknown. Sequencing used immunoSEQ version 4 in survey mode. The protocol was immunoSEQ multiplex PCR, while the TCRdb copy is restricted to in-frame clones and leaves out a portion. The sample carries 25,000 to 30,000 clones, 78% recorded once. The sequenced sample was CD4+ T cells sorted from PBMCs after roughly 20-hour stimulation, obtained from a patient who received antiretroviral therapy. These TCRs come from an adult woman with HIV who was CMV-seropositive.

CDR3 loop: CAWSAGWAHTEAFF. CDR3 nucleotides: TGTGCCTGGAGCGCAGGGTGGGCCCACACTGAAGCTTTCTTT. The rearrangement joins TRBV30 to TRBJ1-1; possible D gene TRBD1, 5 bases. The CDR3 loop spans 14 amino acids. V was cut by 3 bases and J by 3 bases, with 14 bases left in between. CDR1 and CDR2 from the germline V gene are GTSNPN and SVGIG (reference sequence).

A few counts support this clone. The V gene is TRBV5-1, the J gene TRBJ2-1; a possible D gene is TRBD1 (6 bases). The germline gives CDR1 SGHRS, CDR2 YFSETQ. Trimming left V 4 bases short and J 8 bases short, with 16 bases between. This CDR3 comprises 14 residues. The CDR3 region is CASSHGQGRHEQFF. CDR3 nucleotides: TGCGCCAGCAGCCATGGGCAGGGGAGACATGAGCAGTTCTTC.

This clone was observed a single time. This chain connects TRBV9 to TRBJ2-1; D remains unclear. Germline V lookup: CDR1 SGDLS, CDR2 YYNGEE. Trimming took off 0 bases at V and 8 bases at J, with 15 bases between the two ends. The CDR3 totals 15 residues. The CDR3: CASSVADELGYEQFF. The CDR3 coding sequence is TGTGCCAGCAGCGTAGCGGATGAGTTGGGCTATGAGCAGTTCTTC.

The V call is TRBV5-4, the J call TRBJ1-1; a possible D gene is TRBD1 (6 bases). Germline CDR1 is SGHNT and CDR2 is YYREEE (reference sequence). CDR3 length: 15 amino acids. Trimming shortened V by 3 bases and J by 3 bases, and 15 bases separated the two germline ends. The CDR3 sequence: CASSSSTGRYTEAFF. The CDR3 nucleotides read TGTGCCAGCAGCTCTTCGACAGGAAGGTACACTGAAGCTTTCTTT.

The J gene is TRBJ1-6, the V gene TRBV9, with 8 bases fitting TRBD1. The trim removed 6 bases at V and 0 bases at J, leaving 5 bases unmatched. The germline V gene encodes CDR1 SGDLS and CDR2 YYNGEE. CDR3 length equals 16 residues. The CDR3 DNA is TGTGCCAGCACCCGGACAGGGCTCTCCTATAATTCACCCCTCCACTTT. It encodes CASTRTGLSYNSPLHF. The full variable domain, completed using reference TRBV9 and TRBJ1-6, is DSGVTQTPKHLITATGQRVTLRCSPRSGDLSVYWYQQSLDQGLQFLIQYYNGEERAKGNILERFSAQQFPDLHSELNLSSLELGDSALYFCASTRTGLSYNSPLHFGNGTRLTVT.

As DNA, the CDR3 is TGTGCCAGCAGCTTGGAAGGGTCCTACAATGAGCAGTTCTTC. The encoded protein is CASSLEGSYNEQFF. The chain links TRBV5-4 to TRBJ2-1; D is ambiguous. This CDR3 is 14 amino acids long. The germline V and J ends were trimmed by 0 bases and 1 base, with 5 bases remaining between them. Germline V lookup: CDR1 SGHNT, CDR2 YYREEE (reference sequence).